These T cell receptor beta chains were read from a single sample in a study of post-analysis software for immune sequencing data. One entry per CDR3 protein, called by TCRdb with MiXCR from the PCR reads. This sample has fewer than 550,000 distinct CDR3 sequences; around 36% occur once, and the top ten carry 4.5% to 7.5%. The sample taken for sequencing was blood. The receptor set was obtained from a girl aged 2-17 years with multiple sclerosis. Each CDR3 is given with its conserved first and last residue. The order of the fields is J gene, CDR3 length, V gene, clone size, D gene, CDR3 protein, CDR3 DNA. The D gene is left open where the match is weak. Rows give clone size only sometimes, using once, few, many, or a class for an expanded clone.

J gene: TRBJ2-7
CDR3 length: 14
V gene: TRBV7-9
clone size: NA
D gene: NA
CDR3 protein: CASSLVTPGDEQYF
CDR3 DNA: TGTGCCAGCAGCTTAGTGACACCGGGCGATGAGCAGTACTTC

J gene: TRBJ1-5
CDR3 length: 13
V gene: TRBV9
clone size: NA
D gene: NA
CDR3 protein: CASSVAGYEPQHF
CDR3 DNA: TGTGCCAGCAGCGTAGCTGGCTATGAGCCCCAGCATTTT

J gene: TRBJ2-7
CDR3 length: 13
V gene: TRBV5-1
clone size: NA
D gene: NA
CDR3 protein: CASGGGISYEQYF
CDR3 DNA: TGCGCCAGCGGAGGGGGGATTTCCTACGAGCAGTACTTC

J gene: TRBJ2-3
CDR3 length: 14
V gene: TRBV5-5
clone size: NA
D gene: NA
CDR3 protein: CASKTGDFTDTQYF
CDR3 DNA: TGTGCCAGCAAGACAGGAGACTTCACAGATACGCAGTATTTT

J gene: TRBJ2-2
CDR3 length: 13
V gene: TRBV9
clone size: NA
D gene: NA
CDR3 protein: CASSPDTTGELFF
CDR3 DNA: TGTGCCAGCAGCCCAGACACGACCGGGGAGCTGTTTTTT

J gene: TRBJ2-1
CDR3 length: 13
V gene: TRBV7-8
clone size: NA
D gene: NA
CDR3 protein: CASSLAGLAGQFF
CDR3 DNA: TGTGCCAGCAGCTTAGCAGGTCTCGCGGGGCAGTTCTTC

J gene: TRBJ2-5
CDR3 length: 18
V gene: TRBV11-2
clone size: few
D gene: TRBD2
CDR3 protein: CASRSGTSGGAFSETQYF
CDR3 DNA: TGTGCCAGCAGATCCGGGACTAGCGGGGGGGCTTTTTCCGAGACCCAGTACTTC

J gene: TRBJ2-3
CDR3 length: 14
V gene: TRBV20-1
clone size: NA
D gene: NA
CDR3 protein: CSARGGGQLDTQYF
CDR3 DNA: TGCAGTGCTAGGGGGGGGGGCCAGTTAGATACGCAGTATTTT

J gene: TRBJ2-3
CDR3 length: 16
V gene: TRBV5-1
clone size: NA
D gene: TRBD1
CDR3 protein: CASRDSGQGRSDTQYF
CDR3 DNA: TGCGCCAGCAGGGACTCGGGACAGGGGAGATCAGATACGCAGTATTTT

J gene: TRBJ2-3
CDR3 length: 11
V gene: TRBV12-3/TRBV12-4
clone size: once
D gene: NA
CDR3 protein: CASGLPDMQYF
CDR3 DNA: TGTGCCAGCGGGTTACCAGATATGCAGTATTTT

J gene: TRBJ1-6
CDR3 length: 16
V gene: TRBV6-6
clone size: NA
D gene: NA
CDR3 protein: CASSYSGGGGDSPLHF
CDR3 DNA: TGTGCCAGCAGTTACTCTGGAGGCGGGGGGGATTCACCCCTCCACTTT

J gene: TRBJ2-4
CDR3 length: 16
V gene: TRBV6-6
clone size: once
D gene: NA
CDR3 protein: CASSYPGGLAKNIQYF
CDR3 DNA: TGTGCCAGCAGTTACCCTGGCGGACTAGCCAAAAACATTCAGTACTTC

J gene: TRBJ2-1
CDR3 length: 12
V gene: TRBV6-1
clone size: NA
D gene: TRBD2
CDR3 protein: CASSGPGLDQFF
CDR3 DNA: TGTGCCAGCAGTGGCCCGGGACTAGATCAGTTCTTC

J gene: TRBJ2-7
CDR3 length: 12
V gene: TRBV3-1
clone size: NA
D gene: NA
CDR3 protein: CASSFLRYEQYF
CDR3 DNA: TGTGCCAGCAGCTTCCTCCGTTACGAGCAGTACTTC

J gene: TRBJ2-7
CDR3 length: 15
V gene: TRBV18
clone size: few
D gene: TRBD1
CDR3 protein: CASSPIGTDLPEQYF
CDR3 DNA: TGTGCCAGCTCACCAATCGGGACAGACTTACCCGAGCAGTACTTC

J gene: TRBJ1-1
CDR3 length: 12
V gene: TRBV29-1
clone size: NA
D gene: NA
CDR3 protein: CSGQQMDTEAFF
CDR3 DNA: TGCAGCGGGCAGCAAATGGACACTGAAGCTTTCTTT

J gene: TRBJ1-1
CDR3 length: 16
V gene: TRBV10-2
clone size: NA
D gene: NA
CDR3 protein: CASSDLLGGMNTEAFF
CDR3 DNA: TGCGCCAGCAGTGACCTCTTAGGGGGAATGAACACTGAAGCTTTCTTT

J gene: TRBJ1-5
CDR3 length: 14
V gene: TRBV5-1
clone size: NA
D gene: NA
CDR3 protein: CASSLGDQNQPQHF
CDR3 DNA: TGCGCCAGCAGCTTAGGAGATCAGAATCAGCCCCAGCATTTT

J gene: TRBJ2-5
CDR3 length: 14
V gene: TRBV6-5
clone size: few
D gene: NA
CDR3 protein: CASSYSPRGETQYF
CDR3 DNA: TGTGCCAGCAGTTACTCCCCTCGGGGAGAGACCCAGTACTTC

J gene: TRBJ2-1
CDR3 length: 15
V gene: TRBV2
clone size: NA
D gene: TRBD1
CDR3 protein: CASSHDGTVYNEQFF
CDR3 DNA: TGTGCCAGCAGCCATGACGGGACAGTATACAATGAGCAGTTCTTC

J gene: TRBJ1-1
CDR3 length: 17
V gene: TRBV10-3
clone size: few
D gene: TRBD1
CDR3 protein: CAISGGQVAAGNTEAFF
CDR3 DNA: TGTGCCATCAGTGGGGGACAGGTCGCGGCCGGGAACACTGAAGCTTTCTTT

J gene: TRBJ2-1
CDR3 length: 15
V gene: TRBV2
clone size: few
D gene: NA
CDR3 protein: CASSDLEGSYNEQFF
CDR3 DNA: TGTGCCAGCAGTGACCTGGAAGGCTCCTACAATGAGCAGTTCTTC

J gene: TRBJ1-2
CDR3 length: 14
V gene: TRBV20-1
clone size: few
D gene: TRBD1
CDR3 protein: CSARGQGTNYGYTF
CDR3 DNA: TGCAGTGCTAGAGGACAGGGAACCAACTATGGCTACACCTTC

J gene: TRBJ2-7
CDR3 length: 13
V gene: TRBV10-3
clone size: NA
D gene: NA
CDR3 protein: CAISEDNFYEQYF
CDR3 DNA: TGTGCCATCAGTGAAGACAATTTCTACGAGCAGTACTTC

J gene: TRBJ1-1
CDR3 length: 17
V gene: TRBV7-9
clone size: NA
D gene: NA
CDR3 protein: CASKQLGGGFLNTEAFF
CDR3 DNA: TGTGCCAGCAAGCAGCTGGGGGGGGGTTTCCTGAACACTGAAGCTTTCTTT

J gene: TRBJ1-2
CDR3 length: 15
V gene: TRBV19
clone size: few
D gene: NA
CDR3 protein: CASSIRRGLNYGYTF
CDR3 DNA: TGTGCCAGTTCTATTAGGAGGGGCCTCAACTATGGCTACACCTTC

J gene: TRBJ2-5
CDR3 length: 16
V gene: TRBV7-8
clone size: few
D gene: NA
CDR3 protein: CASSPQPNTIRETQYF
CDR3 DNA: TGTGCCAGCAGCCCCCAACCTAACACCATTCGGGAGACCCAGTACTTC

J gene: TRBJ2-3
CDR3 length: 15
V gene: TRBV5-1
clone size: NA
D gene: NA
CDR3 protein: CASSLEGAQWDTQYF
CDR3 DNA: TGCGCCAGCAGCTTGGAAGGGGCCCAGTGGGATACGCAGTATTTT

J gene: TRBJ2-3
CDR3 length: 14
V gene: TRBV15
clone size: NA
D gene: NA
CDR3 protein: CATSPSGNSDTQYF
CDR3 DNA: TGTGCCACCAGCCCTTCGGGTAACTCAGATACGCAGTATTTT

J gene: TRBJ2-3
CDR3 length: 13
V gene: TRBV11-2
clone size: NA
D gene: NA
CDR3 protein: CASSQSISDTQYF
CDR3 DNA: TGTGCCAGCAGTCAAAGCATTTCAGATACGCAGTATTTT

J gene: TRBJ2-5
CDR3 length: 15
V gene: TRBV11-1
clone size: NA
D gene: NA
CDR3 protein: CASSSPFGVGETQYF
CDR3 DNA: TGTGCCAGCAGCTCACCATTCGGGGTCGGAGAGACCCAGTACTTC

J gene: TRBJ1-2
CDR3 length: 14
V gene: TRBV7-9
clone size: NA
D gene: NA
CDR3 protein: CASSGWRFPYGYTF
CDR3 DNA: TGTGCCAGCAGCGGATGGCGGTTTCCCTATGGCTACACCTTC

J gene: TRBJ2-7
CDR3 length: 14
V gene: TRBV5-1
clone size: few
D gene: TRBD1
CDR3 protein: CASSFITGGYEQYF
CDR3 DNA: TGCGCCAGCAGCTTCATTACAGGGGGGTACGAGCAGTACTTC

J gene: TRBJ2-3
CDR3 length: 15
V gene: TRBV18
clone size: NA
D gene: NA
CDR3 protein: CASSPQVSRTDTQYF
CDR3 DNA: TGTGCCAGCTCACCACAGGTTTCCCGCACAGATACGCAGTATTTT

J gene: TRBJ2-3
CDR3 length: 15
V gene: TRBV2
clone size: NA
D gene: TRBD2
CDR3 protein: CASIWGLVITDTQYF
CDR3 DNA: TGTGCCAGCATATGGGGACTAGTCATTACAGATACGCAGTATTTT

J gene: TRBJ2-3
CDR3 length: 15
V gene: TRBV20-1
clone size: NA
D gene: NA
CDR3 protein: CSATSFSGHTDTQYF
CDR3 DNA: TGCAGTGCAACCTCATTTAGCGGCCACACAGATACGCAGTATTTT

J gene: TRBJ2-2
CDR3 length: 17
V gene: TRBV24-1
clone size: NA
D gene: TRBD1
CDR3 protein: CATSDPPGQGAIGELFF
CDR3 DNA: TGTGCCACCAGTGATCCTCCGGGACAGGGGGCAATCGGGGAGCTGTTTTTT

J gene: TRBJ2-7
CDR3 length: 17
V gene: TRBV11-1
clone size: NA
D gene: TRBD1
CDR3 protein: CASSPDLTRGRPYEQYF
CDR3 DNA: TGTGCCAGCAGCCCGGACCTGACGAGGGGGCGCCCCTACGAGCAGTACTTC

J gene: TRBJ2-3
CDR3 length: 15
V gene: TRBV6-5
clone size: few
D gene: TRBD2
CDR3 protein: CASSSTSGGLDTQYF
CDR3 DNA: TGTGCCAGCTCGTCGACTAGCGGGGGTCTTGATACGCAGTATTTT

J gene: TRBJ2-5
CDR3 length: 15
V gene: TRBV7-9
clone size: NA
D gene: TRBD1
CDR3 protein: CASSLDTTGRETQYF
CDR3 DNA: TGTGCCAGCAGCTTAGACACGACAGGGAGAGAGACCCAGTACTTC

J gene: TRBJ1-2
CDR3 length: 15
V gene: TRBV14
clone size: NA
D gene: NA
CDR3 protein: CASSPKDTFYYGYTF
CDR3 DNA: TGTGCCAGCAGCCCAAAGGACACGTTCTACTATGGCTACACCTTC

J gene: TRBJ2-7
CDR3 length: 19
V gene: TRBV5-6
clone size: NA
D gene: TRBD1
CDR3 protein: CASSIRDRGRYGSTYEQYF
CDR3 DNA: TGTGCCAGCAGCATTAGGGACAGGGGTAGGTATGGTTCAACCTACGAGCAGTACTTC

J gene: TRBJ1-2
CDR3 length: 15
V gene: TRBV5-1
clone size: NA
D gene: NA
CDR3 protein: CASTPTGTGNYGYTF
CDR3 DNA: TGCGCCAGCACCCCGACCGGGACGGGGAACTATGGCTACACCTTC

J gene: TRBJ2-3
CDR3 length: 13
V gene: TRBV19
clone size: NA
D gene: TRBD2
CDR3 protein: CASMGLATDTQYF
CDR3 DNA: TGTGCCAGTATGGGACTAGCCACAGATACGCAGTATTTT

J gene: TRBJ2-3
CDR3 length: 15
V gene: TRBV6-6
clone size: few
D gene: NA
CDR3 protein: CASRVGPPSTDTQYF
CDR3 DNA: TGTGCCAGCAGGGTAGGGCCCCCTAGCACAGATACGCAGTATTTT

J gene: TRBJ2-5
CDR3 length: 17
V gene: TRBV4-2
clone size: NA
D gene: TRBD2
CDR3 protein: CASSRDPGTSGAETQYF
CDR3 DNA: TGTGCCAGCAGCCGCGACCCCGGGACTAGCGGTGCTGAGACCCAGTACTTC

J gene: TRBJ1-5
CDR3 length: 13
V gene: TRBV24-1
clone size: few
D gene: NA
CDR3 protein: CATSEVGNQPQHF
CDR3 DNA: TGTGCCACCAGTGAGGTGGGGAATCAGCCCCAGCATTTT